The 19 T cell receptor beta chains listed next were all sequenced from one sample in a study of blood T cell repertoires in COVID-19. The table came from immunoSEQ multiplex PCR; TCRdb's copy has only in-frame clones and leaves some out. The table includes a few hundred thousand clones, roughly 84% detected once. The specimen sequenced was peripheral blood. All receptors come from a man aged 35 to 55 who had recovered from COVID-19.

V gene TRBV5-4 combines with J gene TRBJ1-1; maybe TRBD1 (6 bases). CDR1 and CDR2 from the germline V gene are SGHNT and YYREEE (reference sequence). Between the trimmed V and J ends, which lost 3 bases and 2 bases, there was a span of 11 bases. CDR3 length: 14 amino acids. The CDR3 DNA reads as TGTGCCAGCAGCTGGACAGCACATAACACTGAAGCTTTCTTT. This gives the protein CASSWTAHNTEAFF.

V and J are TRBV7-9 and TRBJ1-2, with D uncertain. Germline V lookup: CDR1 SEHNR, CDR2 FQNEAQ (reference sequence). Trimming took 4 bases from V and 5 from J, leaving 8 bases between them. CDR3 size: 12 residues. In nucleotides, the CDR3 is TGTGCCAGCAGCTGGAGGGCGTATGGCTACACCTTC. Protein sequence: CASSWRAYGYTF.

The chain links TRBV30 to TRBJ1-2; D call uncertain. The CDR3 contains 12 residues. Per germline, CDR1 GTSNPN and CDR2 SVGIG (reference sequence). Trimming took off 3 bases at V and 7 bases at J, with 12 bases between the two ends. CDR3 nucleotide sequence: TGTGCCTGGAGGCCGGCGAGGCCTGGCTACACCTTC. Its translation: CAWRPARPGYTF.

J is TRBJ2-2 and V is TRBV19; a possible D gene is TRBD1 (6 bases). This CDR3 contains 14 residues. CDR1 and CDR2 (germline): LNHDA, SQIVND (reference sequence). The V gene lost 7 bases and the J gene lost 6 bases, with 15 bases spanning the gap. The CDR3 DNA is TGTGCCAGTACCAGGACAGCCGGGGCCGGGGAGCTGTTTTTT. It translates to CASTRTAGAGELFF. The variable domain in full, completed from reference TRBV19 and TRBJ2-2, reads DGGITQSPKYLFRKEGQNVTLSCEQNLNHDAMYWYRQDPGQGLRLIYYSQIVNDFQKGDIAEGYSVSREKKESFPLTVTSAQKNPTAFYLCASTRTAGAGELFFGEGSRLTVL.

The V call is TRBV18, the J call TRBJ1-1, with D perhaps TRBD1 (6 bases). The CDR3 is 16 amino acids. V dropped 0 bases and J dropped 1 base, with 12 bases sitting between them. Germline lookup yields CDR1 KGHSH and CDR2 LQKENI. The CDR3 region is CASSPPGAIRNTEAFF. For the CDR3, the DNA is TGTGCCAGCTCACCACCGGGGGCAATCCGGAACACTGAAGCTTTCTTT.

This clone showed up just once. This chain connects TRBV27 to TRBJ2-3; D possibly corresponds to TRBD2 (5 bases). The CDR3 runs to 16 residues. Germline V gene lookup returns CDR1 MNHEY and CDR2 SMNVEV (reference sequence). V lost 2 bases and J 1 base, leaving 13 bases between the germline ends. Written as DNA, the CDR3 is TGTGCCAGCAGTTTACGGTCGCTAGCAGGCACAGATACGCAGTATTTT. Translated, it gives CASSLRSLAGTDTQYF.

The genes are TRBV5-4 and TRBJ2-1; TRBD2 might be the D (6 bases). The CDR3 runs 17 residues. CDR1 and CDR2 (germline): SGHNT, YYREEE (reference sequence). V was cut by 5 bases and J by 4 bases, with 22 bases left in between. The CDR3 sequence: CASSLEVRRDSYNEQFF. The CDR3 nucleotides read TGTGCCAGCAGTCTAGAAGTACGGCGGGATAGTTACAATGAGCAGTTCTTC.

The chain is built from TRBV14 and TRBJ2-7; TRBD1 matches at 7 bases. The CDR3 has 18 amino acids. Germline values: CDR1 SGHDN, CDR2 FVKESK. Unmatched junction bases numbered 15, after V lost 1 base and J lost 3 bases. The CDR3 loop is CASSQVPGTALGNYEQYF. Written as DNA, the CDR3 is TGTGCCAGCAGCCAAGTCCCCGGGACAGCTCTGGGAAACTACGAGCAGTACTTC.

This clone was detected ten times or more. The gene calls are TRBV4-1 and TRBJ2-7, with a tentative D call TRBD1 (7 bases). This CDR3 spans 15 amino acids. From germline, CDR1 is MGHRA and CDR2 YSYEKL. Trimming took off 2 bases at V and 3 bases at J, with 14 bases between the two ends. The CDR3 bases are TGCGCCAGCAGCCAAAGGGCAGGGGGGAACTACGAGCAGTACTTC. Translating it yields CASSQRAGGNYEQYF.

This chain connects TRBV30 to TRBJ2-7; TRBD1 aligns across 9 bases. V dropped 7 bases and J dropped 2; count of bases not matched to a gene: 6. Germline lookup yields CDR1 GTSNPN and CDR2 SVGIG (reference sequence). CDR3 size: 13 residues. The CDR3, as DNA: TGTGCCTCTGACCGGGACAGGGCCTACGAGCAGTACTTC. Protein: CASDRDRAYEQYF.

The chain has TRBV4-1 and TRBJ2-3; D is possibly TRBD1 (5 bases). CDR3 length: 14 amino acids. CDR1 is MGHRA, CDR2 YSYEKL, per germline. Between the trimmed V and J ends, which lost 6 bases and 0 bases, there was a span of 10 bases. The CDR3 bases are TGCGCCAGCAGGGGGCGTACTAGCACAGATACGCAGTATTTT. The encoded protein is CASRGRTSTDTQYF.

The chain recombines TRBV19 with TRBJ1-5, with 7 bases lining up with TRBD1. Germline CDR1 LNHDA, CDR2 SQIVND (reference sequence). Trimming at V came to 5 bases and at J to 4 bases, leaving 11 bases not matched to a gene. The CDR3 loop spans 16 amino acids. For the CDR3, the DNA is TGTGCCAGTAGTCTACTATTCCGGGACAGTAATCAGCCCCAGCATTTT. Residues: CASSLLFRDSNQPQHF.

The V gene is TRBV11-2, the J gene TRBJ1-1, with 7 bases that match TRBD1. CDR1 is SGHAT, CDR2 FQNNGV, per germline. The CDR3 length is 13 residues. V lost 5 bases and J lost 3; bases outside the gene matches: 3. This chain's CDR3 is CASSLTGDTEAFF. The CDR3 DNA sequence: TGTGCCAGCAGCCTTACAGGGGACACTGAAGCTTTCTTT. The variable domain in full, with the rest retrieved from reference TRBV11-2 and TRBJ1-1, is EAGVAQSPRYKIIEKRQSVAFWCNPISGHATLYWYQQILGQGPKLLIQFQNNGVVDDSQLPKDRFSAERLKGVDSTLKIQPAKLEDSAVYLCASSLTGDTEAFFGQGTRLTVV.

The rearrangement links TRBV10-2 to TRBJ1-1; D possibly corresponds to TRBD1 (5 bases). Germline V gene data show CDR1 as WSHSY and CDR2 as SAAADI. The V end was cut by 2 bases, the J end by 5 bases, with 9 bases between. The CDR3 contains 13 residues. CDR3 coding DNA: TGCGCCAGCAGTGAGGGGCGGGGGACTGAAGCTTTCTTT. Amino acids: CASSEGRGTEAFF.

The chain recombines TRBV7-2 with TRBJ2-6; D is ambiguous. The germline V and J ends were trimmed by 4 bases and 4 bases, with 8 bases remaining between them. In germline, CDR1 is SGHTA, CDR2 FQGNSA. The length of the CDR3 is 14 residues. The CDR3 region is CASSSSLGANVLTF. Written as DNA, the CDR3 is TGTGCCAGCAGCTCGTCGTTAGGGGCCAACGTCCTGACTTTC.

This clone was found a few times. The chain combines TRBV19 with TRBJ1-4; 7 nucleotides line up with TRBD1. CDR3 size: 15 residues. Germline CDR1 is LNHDA and CDR2 is SQIVND (reference sequence). Trimming removed 6 bases from V and 5 bases from J; junction bases left unmatched: 9. The CDR3 nucleotides read TGTGCCAGTAGCTCTTCCGGGACAGAAAATGAAAAACTGTTTTTT. Translating gives CASSSSGTENEKLFF.

The rearrangement uses TRBV19 and TRBJ2-3, with a tentative D call TRBD1 (6 bases). The CDR3 length is 16 residues. V was trimmed by 4 bases and J by 0 bases, leaving 14 bases between them. Germline lookup yields CDR1 LNHDA and CDR2 SQIVND (reference sequence). The CDR3 coding sequence is TGTGCCAGTAGTAAACGACAGGCCTCTAGCACAGATACGCAGTATTTT. Translated: CASSKRQASSTDTQYF.

The V call is TRBV13, the J call TRBJ1-1, with 8 bases lining up with TRBD1. V trimming: 1 base; J trimming: 3 bases; junction bases outside the gene matches: 13. The CDR3 totals 18 residues. Germline lookup yields CDR1 PRHDT and CDR2 FYEKMQ (reference sequence). The CDR3, as DNA: TGTGCCAGCAGCTTAGTTTTACCGGACAGGGTTGTAGACACTGAAGCTTTCTTT. Translated, it gives CASSLVLPDRVVDTEAFF.

The genes are TRBV7-2 and TRBJ1-1; the D is unclear. This CDR3 is 13 amino acids long. The germline V gene has CDR1 SGHTA and CDR2 FQGNSA. V lost 5 bases and J 6 bases, leaving 13 bases between the germline ends. CDR3 residues: CASSPDGYPEAFF. The CDR3 nucleotides read TGTGCCAGCAGCCCCGACGGGTACCCTGAAGCTTTCTTT.